Listed below are T cell receptor beta chains from one sample, sequenced in a study of T cells after yellow fever vaccination. Using its own MiXCR run on the 5' RACE reads, TCRdb lists one record per CDR3 protein. The sample consists of about 400,000 distinct CDR3 sequences, 6.2% of them appearing once. This material consisted of PBMCs, taken 5 days after the yellow fever booster vaccination. The receptors originated from a young man who received the YFV17D yellow fever vaccine. Both conserved end residues are part of each CDR3. The D gene is left open where the match is weak. Clone size is shown for a subset of rows, as once, few, many or a class of expanded clone.

v_call: TRBV4-1; j_call: TRBJ2-1; d_call: TRBD2; clone_size: many; cdr3_aa: CASSLPGLAGNEQFF; cdr3_nt: TGCGCCAGCAGCCTACCGGGACTAGCGGGTAATGAGCAGTTCTTC
v_call: TRBV20-1; j_call: TRBJ2-3; d_call: .; clone_size: .; cdr3_aa: CSGLPTSNGKADTQYF; cdr3_nt: TGCAGTGGACTCCCCACCTCTAACGGGAAGGCAGATACGCAGTATTTT
v_call: TRBV7-8; j_call: TRBJ2-7; d_call: .; clone_size: .; cdr3_aa: CASSLRAASYEQYF; cdr3_nt: TGTGCCAGCAGCTTAAGGGCGGCTTCCTACGAGCAGTACTTC
v_call: TRBV7-2; j_call: TRBJ2-1; d_call: TRBD2; clone_size: many; cdr3_aa: CASSLASGTVGNEQFF; cdr3_nt: TGTGCCAGCAGCTTAGCTAGCGGGACCGTAGGTAATGAGCAGTTCTTC
v_call: TRBV10-3; j_call: TRBJ2-1; d_call: .; clone_size: few; cdr3_aa: CAISSGSSSYNEQFF; cdr3_nt: TGTGCCATCAGCAGCGGGTCGAGCTCCTACAATGAGCAGTTCTTC
v_call: TRBV10-3; j_call: TRBJ1-6; d_call: TRBD1; clone_size: few; cdr3_aa: CAISGQGGSPLHF; cdr3_nt: TGTGCCATCAGCGGACAGGGAGGTTCACCCCTCCACTTT
v_call: TRBV7-2; j_call: TRBJ1-2; d_call: .; clone_size: many; cdr3_aa: CASTLRDPSRGGYTF; cdr3_nt: TGTGCCAGCACCCTACGGGATCCCTCCCGTGGGGGCTACACCTTC
v_call: TRBV3-1; j_call: TRBJ2-7; d_call: TRBD2; clone_size: .; cdr3_aa: CASSQGGRRLAGVYEQYF; cdr3_nt: TGTGCCAGCAGCCAAGGGGGAAGGCGACTAGCGGGAGTCTACGAGCAGTACTTC
v_call: TRBV10-3; j_call: TRBJ1-2; d_call: TRBD1; clone_size: few; cdr3_aa: CAINPGQGYSGYTF; cdr3_nt: TGTGCCATCAACCCGGGACAGGGTTACAGTGGCTACACCTTC
v_call: TRBV7-2; j_call: TRBJ2-2; d_call: .; clone_size: few; cdr3_aa: CASSRRVVDTGELFF; cdr3_nt: TGTGCCAGCAGCCGAAGGGTGGTGGACACCGGGGAGCTGTTTTTT
v_call: TRBV19; j_call: TRBJ2-1; d_call: .; clone_size: many; cdr3_aa: CASSMEGWSYNEQFF; cdr3_nt: TGTGCCAGTAGTATGGAGGGATGGAGTTACAATGAGCAGTTCTTC
v_call: TRBV7-2; j_call: TRBJ2-1; d_call: TRBD2; clone_size: few; cdr3_aa: CASSRSSGSAFNEQFF; cdr3_nt: TGTGCCAGCAGCAGGTCTAGCGGGAGTGCGTTCAATGAGCAGTTCTTC
v_call: TRBV5-5; j_call: TRBJ2-3; d_call: TRBD2; clone_size: many; cdr3_aa: CASSRLAGRSDTQYF; cdr3_nt: TGTGCCAGCAGCCGCCTAGCGGGACGGTCAGATACGCAGTATTTT
v_call: TRBV7-2; j_call: TRBJ2-7; d_call: TRBD2; clone_size: few; cdr3_aa: CASSLTSGNEQYF; cdr3_nt: TGTGCCAGCAGCCTGACTAGCGGGAACGAGCAGTACTTC
v_call: TRBV6-2/TRBV6-3; j_call: TRBJ2-6; d_call: TRBD1; clone_size: few; cdr3_aa: CASTPRGTGRFGANVLTF; cdr3_nt: TGTGCCAGCACCCCCAGGGGGACAGGGCGGTTCGGGGCCAACGTCCTGACTTTC
v_call: TRBV21-1; j_call: TRBJ2-7; d_call: .; clone_size: few; cdr3_aa: CASSKGSLTSVCEQYF; cdr3_nt: TGTGCCAGCAGCAAGGGTAGTCTGACTAGCGTATGCGAGCAGTACTTC
v_call: TRBV18; j_call: TRBJ2-3; d_call: TRBD2; clone_size: few; cdr3_aa: CASSPPSWRESPDTQYF; cdr3_nt: TGTGCCAGCTCACCGCCATCGTGGCGGGAGTCCCCAGATACGCAGTATTTT
v_call: TRBV9; j_call: TRBJ2-5; d_call: .; clone_size: few; cdr3_aa: CASSVSGQQETQYF; cdr3_nt: TGTGCCAGCAGCGTCTCAGGGCAGCAAGAGACCCAGTACTTC
v_call: TRBV5-1; j_call: TRBJ2-2; d_call: .; clone_size: few; cdr3_aa: CASKRTTNTGELFF; cdr3_nt: TGCGCCAGCAAGCGGACAACGAACACCGGGGAGCTGTTTTTT
v_call: TRBV7-2; j_call: TRBJ2-1; d_call: .; clone_size: few; cdr3_aa: CASSVRGGDYYNEQFF; cdr3_nt: TGTGCCAGCAGCGTCAGGGGCGGAGACTATTACAATGAGCAGTTCTTC
v_call: TRBV7-2; j_call: TRBJ2-5; d_call: .; clone_size: .; cdr3_aa: CASTQGRYGGTQYF; cdr3_nt: TGTGCCAGCACCCAAGGGCGTTATGGAGGGACCCAGTACTTC
v_call: TRBV7-2; j_call: TRBJ2-3; d_call: .; clone_size: many; cdr3_aa: CASLGGSSTDTQYF; cdr3_nt: TGTGCCAGCCTAGGAGGAAGCAGCACAGATACGCAGTATTTT